The TCR beta chain under discussion was sequenced for a study of blood T cells in healthy people across ages. For the second PCR, which ran for about 6 to 12 cycles, a sample-barcoded 5' primer and a J-beta primer mix were used. TCRdb reanalysed the 5' RACE reads using MiXCR and keeps one entry per CDR3 protein. The sample contains 550,000 to 600,000 distinct CDR3 sequences, 27% of which appear only once. The V and J ends lost 3 bases and 5 bases respectively, with 15 bases between them. The germline CDR1 and CDR2 sequences are KGHDR and SFDVKD. This CDR3 is 15 amino acids long. Sequencing used blood. The chain has TRBV24-1 and TRBJ2-5; D possibly uses TRBD1 or TRBD2 (6 bases each). This sequence was found in a woman between 65 and 79 years old in good health. CDR3: CATSDASRGRETQYF. The CDR3 DNA is TGTGCCACCAGTGATGCAAGTCGGGGGCGGGAGACCCAGTACTTC.